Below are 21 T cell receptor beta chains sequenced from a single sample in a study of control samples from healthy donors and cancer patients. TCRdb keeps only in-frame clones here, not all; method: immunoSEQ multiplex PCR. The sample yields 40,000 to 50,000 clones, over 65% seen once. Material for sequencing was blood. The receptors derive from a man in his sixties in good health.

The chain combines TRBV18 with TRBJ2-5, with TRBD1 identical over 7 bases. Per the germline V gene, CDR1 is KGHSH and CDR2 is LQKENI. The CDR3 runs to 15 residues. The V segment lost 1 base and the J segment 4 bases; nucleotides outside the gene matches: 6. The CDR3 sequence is CASSPQTGYGETQYF. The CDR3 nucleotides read TGTGCCAGCTCACCACAGACAGGGTACGGAGAGACCCAGTACTTC.

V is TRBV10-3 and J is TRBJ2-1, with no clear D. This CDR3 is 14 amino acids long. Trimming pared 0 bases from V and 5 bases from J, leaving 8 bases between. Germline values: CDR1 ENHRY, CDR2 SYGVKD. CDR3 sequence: CAISESAINNEQFF. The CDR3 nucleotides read TGTGCCATCAGTGAGTCGGCGATCAACAATGAGCAGTTCTTC.

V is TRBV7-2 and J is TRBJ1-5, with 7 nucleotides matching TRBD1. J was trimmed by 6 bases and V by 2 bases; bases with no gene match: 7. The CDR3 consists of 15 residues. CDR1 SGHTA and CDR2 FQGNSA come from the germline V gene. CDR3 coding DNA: TGTGCCAGCAGCTTAAGACAGGGACAAGGTCAGCCCCAGCATTTT. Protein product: CASSLRQGQGQPQHF.

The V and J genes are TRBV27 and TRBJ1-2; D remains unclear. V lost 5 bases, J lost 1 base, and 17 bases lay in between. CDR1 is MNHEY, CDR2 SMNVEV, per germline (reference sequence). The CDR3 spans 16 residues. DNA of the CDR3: TGTGCCAGCAGTGCTCGGACCCATCCCAATAACTATGGCTACACCTTC. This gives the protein CASSARTHPNNYGYTF.

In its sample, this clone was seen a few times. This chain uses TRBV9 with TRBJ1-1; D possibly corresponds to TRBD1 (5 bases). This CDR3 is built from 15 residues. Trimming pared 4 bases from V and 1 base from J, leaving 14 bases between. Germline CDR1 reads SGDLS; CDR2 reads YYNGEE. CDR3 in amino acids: CASSPRGIENTEAFF. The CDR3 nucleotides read TGTGCCAGCAGCCCGCGGGGCATAGAGAACACTGAAGCTTTCTTT.

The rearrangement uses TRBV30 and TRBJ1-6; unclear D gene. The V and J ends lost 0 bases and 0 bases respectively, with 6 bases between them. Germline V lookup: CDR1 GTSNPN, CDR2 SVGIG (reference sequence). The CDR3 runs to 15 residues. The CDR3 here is CAWSVPSSYNSPLHF. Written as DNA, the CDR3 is TGTGCCTGGAGTGTACCCTCCTCCTATAATTCACCCCTCCACTTT. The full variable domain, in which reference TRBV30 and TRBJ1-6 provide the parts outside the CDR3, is SQTIHQWPATLVQPVGSPLSLECTVEGTSNPNLYWYRQAAGRGLQLLFYSVGIGQISSEVPQNLSASRPQDRQFILSSKKLLLSDSGFYLCAWSVPSSYNSPLHFGNGTRLTVT.

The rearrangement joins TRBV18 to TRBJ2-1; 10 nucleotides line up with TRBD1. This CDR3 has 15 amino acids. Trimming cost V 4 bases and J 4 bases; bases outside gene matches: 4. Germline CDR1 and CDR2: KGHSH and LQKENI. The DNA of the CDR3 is TGTGCCAGCTCACGCGGACAGGGGGGATACAATGAGCAGTTCTTC. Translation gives CASSRGQGGYNEQFF. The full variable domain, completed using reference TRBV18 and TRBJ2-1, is NAGVMQNPRHLVRRRGQEARLRCSPMKGHSHVYWYRQLPEEGLKFMVYLQKENIIDESGMPKERFSAEFPKEGPSILRIQQVVRGDSAAYFCASSRGQGGYNEQFFGPGTRLTVL.

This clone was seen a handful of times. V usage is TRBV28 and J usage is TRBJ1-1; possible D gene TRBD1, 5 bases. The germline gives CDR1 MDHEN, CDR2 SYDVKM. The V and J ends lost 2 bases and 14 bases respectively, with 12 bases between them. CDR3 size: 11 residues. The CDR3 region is CASSLDSVIFF. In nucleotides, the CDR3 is TGTGCCAGCAGTTTAGACAGCGTCATCTTCTTT.

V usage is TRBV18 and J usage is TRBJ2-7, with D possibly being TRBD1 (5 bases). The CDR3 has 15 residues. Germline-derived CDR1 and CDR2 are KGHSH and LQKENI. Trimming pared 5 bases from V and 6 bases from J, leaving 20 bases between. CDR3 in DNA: TGTGCCAGCTCAACCACGGTCGGTCCTAGGGGCGAGCAGTACTTC. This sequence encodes CASSTTVGPRGEQYF. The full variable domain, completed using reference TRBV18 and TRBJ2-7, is NAGVMQNPRHLVRRRGQEARLRCSPMKGHSHVYWYRQLPEEGLKFMVYLQKENIIDESGMPKERFSAEFPKEGPSILRIQQVVRGDSAAYFCASSTTVGPRGEQYFGPGTRLTVT.

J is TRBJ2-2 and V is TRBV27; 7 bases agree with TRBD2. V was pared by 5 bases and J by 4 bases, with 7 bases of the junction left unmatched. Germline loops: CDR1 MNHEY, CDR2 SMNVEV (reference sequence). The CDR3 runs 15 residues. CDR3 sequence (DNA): TGTGCCAGCAGTCCCCGGGGACTACTCACCGGGGAGCTGTTTTTT. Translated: CASSPRGLLTGELFF.

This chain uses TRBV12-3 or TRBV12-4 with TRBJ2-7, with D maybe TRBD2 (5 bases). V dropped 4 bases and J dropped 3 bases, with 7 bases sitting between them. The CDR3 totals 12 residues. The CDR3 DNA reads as TGTGCCAGCAGTTATGGGAGCTACGAGCAGTACTTC. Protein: CASSYGSYEQYF.

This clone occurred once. The CDR3 loop reads CASSVGGTGNQPQHF. DNA of the CDR3: TGTGCCAGCAGCGTAGGGGGGACAGGGAATCAGCCCCAGCATTTT. The chain is built from TRBV9 and TRBJ1-5, with 9 nucleotides matching TRBD1. The CDR3 is made up of 15 amino acids. J was trimmed by 4 bases and V by 0 bases; bases with no gene match: 2. The V gene's germline CDR1 is SGDLS and CDR2 YYNGEE.

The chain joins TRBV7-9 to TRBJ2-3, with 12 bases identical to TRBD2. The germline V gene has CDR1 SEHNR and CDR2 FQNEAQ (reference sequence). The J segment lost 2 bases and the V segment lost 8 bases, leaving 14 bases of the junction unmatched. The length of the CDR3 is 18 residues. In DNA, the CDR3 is TGTGCCAGCCCTGAGACTAGCGGGAGATCACTCCTCACAGATACGCAGTATTTT. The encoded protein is CASPETSGRSLLTDTQYF.

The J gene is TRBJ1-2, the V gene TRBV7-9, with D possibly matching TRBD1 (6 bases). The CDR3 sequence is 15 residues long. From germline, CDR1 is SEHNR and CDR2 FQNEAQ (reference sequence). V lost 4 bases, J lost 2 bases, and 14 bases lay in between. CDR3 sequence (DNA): TGTGCCAGCAGCTCGCCGCGGCAGGGGAACTATGGCTACACCTTC. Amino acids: CASSSPRQGNYGYTF. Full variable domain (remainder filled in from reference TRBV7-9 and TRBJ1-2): DTGVSQNPRHKITKRGQNVTFRCDPISEHNRLYWYRQTLGQGPEFLTYFQNEAQLEKSRLLSDRFSAERPKGSFSTLEIQRTEQGDSAMYLCASSSPRQGNYGYTFGSGTRLTVV.

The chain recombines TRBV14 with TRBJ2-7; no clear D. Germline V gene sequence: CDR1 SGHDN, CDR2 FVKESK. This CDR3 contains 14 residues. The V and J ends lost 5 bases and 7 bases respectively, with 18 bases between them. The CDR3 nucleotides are TGTGCCAGCAGCATTTCGATCTCTACCAGGGAGCAGTACTTC. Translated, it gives CASSISISTREQYF.

The CDR3, as DNA: TGCAGTGCTAGTGGATCTACCACTTCTGAAGCTTTCTTT. Residues: CSASGSTTSEAFF. The V call is TRBV20-1, the J call TRBJ1-1; no firm D call. Trimming shortened V by 3 bases and J by 6 bases, and 14 bases separated the two germline ends. Germline CDR1 is DFQATT and CDR2 is SNEGSKA (reference sequence). CDR3 length equals 13 residues.

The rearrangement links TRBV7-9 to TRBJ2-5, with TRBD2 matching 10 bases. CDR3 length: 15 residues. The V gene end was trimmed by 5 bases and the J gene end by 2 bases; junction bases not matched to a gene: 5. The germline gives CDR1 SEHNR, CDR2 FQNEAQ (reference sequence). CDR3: CASSRGTSVQETQYF. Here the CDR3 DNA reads TGTGCCAGCAGCCGAGGGACTAGCGTACAAGAGACCCAGTACTTC.

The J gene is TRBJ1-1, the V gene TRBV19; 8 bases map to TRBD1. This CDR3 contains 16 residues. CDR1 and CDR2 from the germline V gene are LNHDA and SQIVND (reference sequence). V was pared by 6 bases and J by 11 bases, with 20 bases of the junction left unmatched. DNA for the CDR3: TGTGCCAGTAGCAGTGGGACAGGAGGCTTTCTCCTATCGGCTTTCTTT. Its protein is CASSSGTGGFLLSAFF.

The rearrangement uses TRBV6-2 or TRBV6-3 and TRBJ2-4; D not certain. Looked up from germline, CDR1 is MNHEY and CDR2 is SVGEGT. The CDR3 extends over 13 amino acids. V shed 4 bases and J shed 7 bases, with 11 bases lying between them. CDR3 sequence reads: CASSWAERNIQYF. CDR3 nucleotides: TGTGCCAGCAGTTGGGCAGAGAGGAACATTCAGTACTTC.

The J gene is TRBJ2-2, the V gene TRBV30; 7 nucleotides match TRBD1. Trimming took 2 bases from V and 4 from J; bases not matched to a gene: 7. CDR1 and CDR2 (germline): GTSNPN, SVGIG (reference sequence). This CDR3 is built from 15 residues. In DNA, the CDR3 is TGTGCCTGGAGTATGACAGGGTCGGGCACCGGGGAGCTGTTTTTT. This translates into CAWSMTGSGTGELFF.

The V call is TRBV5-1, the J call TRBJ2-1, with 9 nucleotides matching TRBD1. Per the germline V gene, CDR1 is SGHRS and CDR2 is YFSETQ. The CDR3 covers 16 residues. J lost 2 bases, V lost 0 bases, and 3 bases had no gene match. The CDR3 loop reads CASSLGGTGPYNEQFF. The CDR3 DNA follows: TGCGCCAGCAGCTTGGGTGGGACAGGGCCCTACAATGAGCAGTTCTTC.